This T cell receptor beta chain was obtained from a study of CD8 T cells in ankylosing spondylitis. MiXCR was run by TCRdb on the 5' RACE reads, yielding one entry per CDR3 protein. The repertoire holds some 200,000 distinct CDR3 sequences, with roughly 26% as singletons. The clonotype originates from a male donor with ankylosing spondylitis or in good health (not recorded which). The sample taken for sequencing was blood, either unsorted or a sorted T cell fraction (not recorded which).

The CDR3, as DNA: TGTGCCAGCAGCTTAGCGCCTACTAGCGGGAGGAGCACAGATACGCAGTATTTT. It codes for CASSLAPTSGRSTDTQYF. This chain uses TRBV7-2 with TRBJ2-3; TRBD2 matches at 12 bases. Trimming took 0 bases from V and 0 from J; bases not matched to a gene: 4. CDR1 SGHTA and CDR2 FQGNSA come from the germline V gene. The CDR3 consists of 18 residues.